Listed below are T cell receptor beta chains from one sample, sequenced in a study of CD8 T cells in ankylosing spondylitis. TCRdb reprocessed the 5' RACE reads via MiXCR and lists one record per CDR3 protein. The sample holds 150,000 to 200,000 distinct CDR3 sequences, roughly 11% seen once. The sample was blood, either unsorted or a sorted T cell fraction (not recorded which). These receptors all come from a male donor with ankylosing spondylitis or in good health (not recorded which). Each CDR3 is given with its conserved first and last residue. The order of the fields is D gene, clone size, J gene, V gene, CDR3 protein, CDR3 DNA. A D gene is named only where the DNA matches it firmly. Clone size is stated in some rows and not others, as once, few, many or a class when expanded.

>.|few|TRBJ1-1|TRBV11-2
CASSLNLPPMNTEAFF
TGTGCCAGCAGCTTAAACCTCCCCCCGATGAACACTGAAGCTTTCTTT
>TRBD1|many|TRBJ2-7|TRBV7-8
CASSYGGQGHEQYF
TGTGCCAGCAGCTATGGGGGACAGGGTCACGAGCAGTACTTC
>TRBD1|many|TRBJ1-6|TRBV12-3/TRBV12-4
CASSPGGWGDSPLHF
TGTGCCAGCAGTCCAGGGGGCTGGGGGGATTCACCCCTCCACTTT
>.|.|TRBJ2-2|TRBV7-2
CASSLRAGSTGELFF
TGTGCCAGCAGCTTGAGGGCGGGGTCCACCGGGGAGCTGTTTTTT
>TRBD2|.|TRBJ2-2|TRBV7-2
CASSPGAGGNGELFF
TGTGCCAGCAGCCCGGGGGCGGGGGGCAACGGGGAGCTGTTTTTT
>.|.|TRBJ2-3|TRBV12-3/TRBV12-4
CASSLAPITQYF
TGTGCCAGCAGTTTAGCCCCCATTACGCAGTATTTT
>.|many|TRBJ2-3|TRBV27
CASSLSRTTNTQYF
TGTGCCAGCAGTTTATCGAGGACAACAAATACGCAGTATTTT
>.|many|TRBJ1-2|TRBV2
CASAGGYGYTF
TGTGCCAGCGCCGGGGGCTATGGCTACACCTTC
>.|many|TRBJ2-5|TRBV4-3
CASSQERGETQYF
TGCGCCAGCAGCCAAGAGAGGGGGGAGACCCAGTACTTC
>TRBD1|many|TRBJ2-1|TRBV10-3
CAISPETGGHYNEQFF
TGTGCCATCAGTCCAGAAACAGGGGGGCACTACAATGAGCAGTTCTTC
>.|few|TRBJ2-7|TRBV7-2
CASSFTSTEQYF
TGTGCCAGCAGCTTCACCAGCACCGAGCAGTACTTC
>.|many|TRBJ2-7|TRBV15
CATSRDLARYEQYF
TGTGCCACCAGCAGAGATTTAGCTCGCTACGAGCAGTACTTC
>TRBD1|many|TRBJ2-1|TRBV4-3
CASSSHMGQFLNEQFF
TGCGCCAGCAGCTCCCATATGGGACAGTTCCTGAATGAGCAGTTCTTC
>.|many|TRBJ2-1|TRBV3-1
CASSQVEGNEQFF
TGTGCCAGCAGCCAAGTGGAGGGCAATGAGCAGTTCTTC
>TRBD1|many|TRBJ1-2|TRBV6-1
CASSPGTGSYGYTF
TGTGCCAGCAGTCCCGGGACAGGGTCCTATGGCTACACCTTC
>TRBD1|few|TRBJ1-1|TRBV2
CASGTGWDTEAFF
TGTGCCAGCGGGACAGGGTGGGACACTGAAGCTTTCTTT
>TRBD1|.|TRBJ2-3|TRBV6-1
CASTNRGRGWSTDTQYF
TGTGCCAGCACCAACCGCGGCAGGGGGTGGAGCACAGATACGCAGTATTTT
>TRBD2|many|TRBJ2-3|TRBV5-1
CASSLSGLATDTQYF
TGCGCCAGCAGCTTGAGCGGACTAGCGACAGATACGCAGTATTTT
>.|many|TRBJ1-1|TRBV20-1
CSASSPRATEAFF
TGCAGTGCTAGTTCCCCCAGGGCCACTGAAGCTTTCTTT
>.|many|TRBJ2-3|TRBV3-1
CASSQELSITDTQYF
TGTGCCAGCAGCCAAGAACTTTCCATCACAGATACGCAGTATTTT
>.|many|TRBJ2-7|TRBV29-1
CSVIQGRDSYEQYF
TGCAGCGTCATACAGGGACGGGACTCCTACGAGCAGTACTTC
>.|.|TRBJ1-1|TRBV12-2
CASRLGGGGQMNTEAFF
TGTGCAAGTCGCTTAGGGGGGGGTGGCCAGATGAACACTGAAGCTTTCTTT